Detailed here is one TCR beta chain. Libraries were prepared by immunoSEQ multiplex PCR; TCRdb keeps only in-frame clonotypes and omits some of them. Here the sample spans hundreds of thousands of clones, over 80% being singletons. The data originate from a study of blood T cell repertoires in COVID-19. The CDR3 loop spans 14 amino acids. In germline, CDR1 is SGHDT, CDR2 YYEEEE. V was cut by 4 bases and J by 7 bases, with 17 bases left in between. This TCR derives from a woman aged 70-85 years with COVID-19, enrolled during active disease. Sequencing was performed on peripheral blood. The J gene is TRBJ1-1, the V gene TRBV5-6; possible D gene TRBD1, 5 bases. CDR3 DNA sequence: TGTGCCAGCAGCAAGATCGGGGGACCCATTGAAGCTTTCTTT. Its protein is CASSKIGGPIEAFF.